Included here is one T cell receptor (beta chain) sequence, with context. This record comes from a study of PD-1 blockade in classical Hodgkin lymphoma. V lost 2 bases, J lost 2 bases, and 10 bases lay in between. Germline CDR1 and CDR2: MDHEN and SYDVKM. CDR3 size: 15 residues. The patients all showed relapse after autologous stem cell transplantation, while their brentuximab vedotin exposure varied. The method was immunoSEQ multiplex PCR; TCRdb's version includes in-frame clones alone and lacks a portion of them. The table records roughly 60,000 clones, 88% of them present only once. The V and J genes are TRBV28 and TRBJ2-1, with D possibly matching TRBD1 (6 bases). The sample was peripheral blood mononuclear cells (PBMCs), taken before the second cycle of nivolumab. The clonotype originates from a human donor with classical Hodgkin lymphoma. CDR3 bases: TGTGCCAGCAGTTTAAGGGGGACCACCTACAATGAGCAGTTCTTC. It is translated as CASSLRGTTYNEQFF.